Given below is one T cell receptor (beta chain) in context. The specificity of this receptor is unknown. The input lacks base qualities; no much larger clone sits a single base away. This entry belongs to a study of T cells in localized non-small cell lung cancer (dated by TCRdb to about 2020). Regarding the complete study: The study examined T cell repertoires in roughly 240 patients with early-stage NSCLC and compared tumors with uninvolved tumor-adjacent lungs. NSCLC patients had a mean age of approximately 66 years, and 120 to 150 were male and over 85 female. The cohort was made up of hundreds of treatment-naive NSCLC patients whose localized lung tumors had been resected. What the authors observed across the whole study: Uninvolved tumor-adjacent lung showed the highest T cell clonality, higher than tumor, which suggests more focused antigenic responses in the adjacent lung. Of the top 100 tumor clones, a median of 57 were detected in paired uninvolved adjacent lung; 28 were also among that lung's top 100. Longer overall survival was associated with higher T cell density in blood, whereas shorter survival was associated with higher clonality in adjacent lung. Since the design was exploratory, TCR variables were selected using unadjusted p-values with no false-discovery rate correction. Because multi-region sequencing of the tumors was not done, intratumor heterogeneity could not be ruled out.

At diagnosis, tumor, uninvolved tumor-adjacent lung and peripheral blood were collected and then preserved as a mix of FFPE and fresh-frozen material. For TCR repertoire profiling, blood samples were analyzed as peripheral blood mononuclear cells. V is clipped by 5 bases and J by 3 bases, and the sequence between their germline boundaries is 20 bases long. From a lookup of the germline V gene, CDR1 and CDR2 are SGHVS and FQNEAQ. The CDR3 goes from the cysteine to the phenylalanine over 16 residues. Left in the record is the CDR3 DNA by itself, 48 bases read in frame from the first base. TCR beta CDR3 regions were sequenced from DNA using the immunoSEQ Assay. The paper's data handling went like this. T cell density was computed as TCR beta template counts normalized to usable DNA estimated by amplifying housekeeping genes. Richness was estimated with the preseqR package, extrapolating to 400,000 templates for PBMC samples and 120,000 templates for tissue samples. Clonality was defined by subtracting Pielou's evenness from one. To identify tissue-enriched TCRs, differential abundance testing was run on productive amino-acid clonotypes with a minimum total count of 5 and an alpha of 0.1. The Jaccard Index and the Morisita Overlap Index were used to quantify repertoire overlap between compartments. GLIPH grouped TCR beta CDR3s together with public tetramer-defined viral CDR3s, and a viral motif had to include at least three viral sequences and show V-gene enrichment. TCRdb took this table from immuneACCESS and kept in-frame rearrangements with V and J called. Such tables lack part of the clones; where checked against another copy, unresolved V genes explain under half of the gap, and the rest is unexplained. V, J and clone size were drawn from that table, and D and trimming were deduced from the DNA. For this sample the table gives about 36,000 clones, of which roughly nine tenths were detected only once. The top ten hold more than 5.5% of the sample.

The clonotype was recovered from a female donor aged 60 or older with stage I lung adenocarcinoma. The sequence joins TRBV7-8 to TRBJ2-7, with no confidently assigned D gene. This specimen consisted of peripheral blood, obtained before any cancer treatment. CDR3 region: CASSTPNSYESYEQYF. The DNA sequence is given as TGTGCCAGCAGCACCCCTAATAGCTACGAAAGCTACGAGCAGTACTTC.